This is a list of T cell receptor beta chains from one sample in a study of T-cell reconstitution after alpha-beta-depleted transplantation in children. TCRdb independently ran MiXCR on the PCR reads; one entry per CDR3 protein. This sample has 210,000 or so distinct CDR3 sequences, with about 11% found just once. The sequences come from PBMCs, collected before TCRalphabeta/CD19-depleted stem cell transplant. Receptor source: a child younger than two with acute myeloid leukemia, due to receive a stem cell transplant. CDR3s include the opening cysteine and the closing phenylalanine or tryptophan. Size is omitted from some rows. Given values are once, few, many or a class for expanded clones.

CDR3aa | abundance | j_gene | v_gene
CASSFYPLQETQYF | many | TRBJ2-5 | TRBV5-1
CASRSGGVDTQYF | . | TRBJ2-3 | TRBV7-9
CASSPRQASYNSPLHF | few | TRBJ1-6 | TRBV4-3
CASSLRGSGRTGELFF | many | TRBJ2-2 | TRBV28
CASSLGGRGPETQYF | many | TRBJ2-5 | TRBV7-2
CASSLAGQGTYEQYF | few | TRBJ2-7 | TRBV12-3/TRBV12-4
CASSQRRGREPQHF | . | TRBJ1-5 | TRBV4-3
CASSLGTGDEQYF | many | TRBJ2-7 | TRBV9
CASSGEGHGSPLHF | many | TRBJ1-6 | TRBV2
CASSQAGLEETQYF | many | TRBJ2-5 | TRBV4-2
CATSDPGQQETQYF | many | TRBJ2-5 | TRBV24-1
CASSQGTSDNEQFF | many | TRBJ2-1 | TRBV3-1
CASSYHSGGSYNEQFF | many | TRBJ2-1 | TRBV6-2/TRBV6-3
CASLLWPGGYGYTF | few | TRBJ1-2 | TRBV5-1
CSATRTPLTEAFF | many | TRBJ1-1 | TRBV20-1
CASSRGGGEETQYF | few | TRBJ2-5 | TRBV11-2
CASKTRPGANVLTF | few | TRBJ2-6 | TRBV11-1
CASSHVSEDTQYF | many | TRBJ2-3 | TRBV4-2
CAISGTSGDYEQYF | many | TRBJ2-7 | TRBV10-3
CASSYSRDRGVGEQYF | many | TRBJ2-7 | TRBV6-2/TRBV6-3
CASSYPPALGYGYTF | many | TRBJ1-2 | TRBV5-5
CSARGPGSYNEQFF | many | TRBJ2-1 | TRBV20-1
CASTSSDGTGTRGTREQYF | many | TRBJ2-7 | TRBV5-1
CASRYSEWGTDTQYF | many | TRBJ2-3 | TRBV6-6
CASSYHRGGRNEQFF | many | TRBJ2-1 | TRBV6-2/TRBV6-3
CSASRGPGELFF | many | TRBJ2-2 | TRBV20-1
CASSLFPNEQFF | many | TRBJ2-1 | TRBV7-2
CVSSPRANEQFF | few | TRBJ2-1 | TRBV11-3
CASSKSDRSYEQYF | few | TRBJ2-7 | TRBV5-1
CSVDPLTGGRQYF | many | TRBJ2-7 | TRBV29-1
CAISESRGNEQFF | many | TRBJ2-1 | TRBV10-3
CASSYTGTARAQHF | . | TRBJ1-5 | TRBV12-3/TRBV12-4
CASKASAAPETQYF | many | TRBJ2-5 | TRBV27
CSARSSGANVLTF | many | TRBJ2-6 | TRBV20-1
CSAEKRGDNTEAFF | many | TRBJ1-1 | TRBV20-1
CSAGQGSNEPQHF | once | TRBJ1-5 | TRBV20-1
CASSLTPSDNEQFF | many | TRBJ2-1 | TRBV18
CASSLITGEQYF | many | TRBJ2-7 | TRBV7-9
CASSFQRMNTEAFF | many | TRBJ1-1 | TRBV12-3/TRBV12-4
CASSQDPGQGPDTQYF | many | TRBJ2-3 | TRBV4-1
CASRGGGFGGTEAFF | many | TRBJ1-1 | TRBV28